What follows is one T cell receptor (beta chain) and its context. The antigen remains unidentified. The sorted libraries started from about 950,000 CD4+ or CD8+ T cells. The sample belongs to a study of neurological immune-mediated disorders. The authors made cDNA by 5'RACE with 10-nucleotide random UMIs. Every sequencing run generated over 170 million TCR-beta sequences from 15-18 subjects. TCRdb redid the calling of the 5' RACE reads with MiXCR, one entry per CDR3 protein. Here the sample spans about 48,000 distinct CDR3 sequences, approximately 6.2% being singletons. Overall study findings and caveats: No CDR3 amino acid sequences recurred among expanded clones across subjects, suggesting private repertoires in all groups.

CDR3 length: 16 amino acids. This chain uses TRBV21-1 with TRBJ2-7; the DNA was not used to check the table's D call, TRBD2. TRBV21-1 is described as a pseudogene. This TCR derives from a woman aged 18 to 35 with multiple sclerosis. Sequencing input: CD4+ T cells from blood. CDR3 in amino acids: CASSKDPAGLAGGKYV. Here the CDR3 DNA reads TGTGCCAGCAGCAAAGACCCGGCCGGCCTAGCTGGGGGGAAGTACGTC.